This T cell receptor beta chain was captured by sequencing in a study of OX40 agonist ivuxolimab in advanced cancers. Study-level information: Dose-escalation subjects each had hepatocellular carcinoma, melanoma, renal cell or head and neck cancer. The study reported partial responses in three patients: one hepatocellular carcinoma, two cutaneous melanoma.

CDR3 length equals 15 residues. Germline assignment: CDR1 MNHEY and CDR2 SVGAGI. Produced via immunoSEQ multiplex PCR; TCRdb's table is partial and in-frame only. The sample has almost 70,000 clones, 80% to 85% seen once. The table lists this clone with a count of one. The junction does not match germline at one end; this may be a read error. The chain combines TRBV6-5 with TRBJ1-1, with 8 bases aligning to TRBD1. This sequence originates from an adult with an advanced solid tumor such as melanoma, head and neck, liver or kidney cancer. Sequenced material: CD4+ or CD8+ T cells sorted from blood, taken in a trial of the OX40 agonist ivuxolimab. The CDR3 spells CAGSRRQGRGTEAFF. CDR3 nucleotides: TGTGCCGGCAGCCGACGACAGGGGAGGGGCACTGAAGCTTTCTTT.